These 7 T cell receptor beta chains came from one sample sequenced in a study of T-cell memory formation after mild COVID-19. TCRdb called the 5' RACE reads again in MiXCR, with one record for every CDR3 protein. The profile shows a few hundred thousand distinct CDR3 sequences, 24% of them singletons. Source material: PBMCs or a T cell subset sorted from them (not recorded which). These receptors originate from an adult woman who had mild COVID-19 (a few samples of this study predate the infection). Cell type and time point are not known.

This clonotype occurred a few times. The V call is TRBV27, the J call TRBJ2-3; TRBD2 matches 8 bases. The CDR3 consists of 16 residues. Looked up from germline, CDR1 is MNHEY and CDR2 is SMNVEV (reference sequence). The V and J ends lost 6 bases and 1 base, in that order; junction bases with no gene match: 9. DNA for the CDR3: TGTGCCAGCAGGCGGCGGGGGCGGGAGGGCACAGATACGCAGTATTTT. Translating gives CASRRRGREGTDTQYF.

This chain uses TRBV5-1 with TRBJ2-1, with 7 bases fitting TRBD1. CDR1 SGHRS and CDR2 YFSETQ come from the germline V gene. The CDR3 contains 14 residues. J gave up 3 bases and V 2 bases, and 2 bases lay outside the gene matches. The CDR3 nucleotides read TGCGCCAGCAGCTTCCGGGACAGCTACAATGAGCAGTTCTTC. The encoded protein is CASSFRDSYNEQFF.

The CDR3 loop is CASSIAGTEVYEQYF. DNA for the CDR3: TGTGCCAGTAGTATCGCCGGGACAGAGGTCTACGAGCAGTACTTC. The J gene is TRBJ2-7, the V gene TRBV19; 7 bases are a match to TRBD1. V was clipped by 3 bases and J by 3 bases; unmatched bases: 8. The CDR3 runs 15 residues. Germline V gene sequence: CDR1 LNHDA, CDR2 SQIVND (reference sequence).

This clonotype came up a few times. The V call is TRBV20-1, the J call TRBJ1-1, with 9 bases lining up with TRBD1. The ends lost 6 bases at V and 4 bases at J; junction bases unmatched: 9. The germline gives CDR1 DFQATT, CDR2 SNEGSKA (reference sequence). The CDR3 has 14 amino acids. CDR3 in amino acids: CSAPLQGAPTEAFF. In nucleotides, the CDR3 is TGCAGTGCACCCCTACAGGGGGCGCCCACTGAAGCTTTCTTT.

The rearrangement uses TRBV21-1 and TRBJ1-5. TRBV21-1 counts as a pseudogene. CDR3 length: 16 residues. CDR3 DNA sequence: TGTGCCAGCAGCAAAGGCCCCCCGCTGACAGATCAGCCCCAGCATTTT. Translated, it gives CASSKGPPLTDQPQHF.

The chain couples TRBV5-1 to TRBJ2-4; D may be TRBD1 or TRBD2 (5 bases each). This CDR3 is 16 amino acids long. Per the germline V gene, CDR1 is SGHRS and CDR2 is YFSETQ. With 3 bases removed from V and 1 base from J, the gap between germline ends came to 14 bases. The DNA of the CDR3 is TGCGCCAGCAGCTGGGACCGAGTAATTGCCAAAAACATTCAGTACTTC. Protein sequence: CASSWDRVIAKNIQYF.

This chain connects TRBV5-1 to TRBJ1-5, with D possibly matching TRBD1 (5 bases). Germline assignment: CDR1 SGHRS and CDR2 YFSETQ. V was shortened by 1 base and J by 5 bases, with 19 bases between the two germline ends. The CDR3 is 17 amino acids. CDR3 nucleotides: TGCGCCAGCAGCTTGCCAGGGACGGAGCTTCGGGATCAGCCCCAGCATTTT. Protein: CASSLPGTELRDQPQHF.